This T cell receptor beta chain is from a study of shared clonotypes between healthy human individuals. With 1 base removed from V and 5 bases from J, the gap between germline ends came to 12 bases. The CDR3 contains 15 residues. CDR1 is SGHTA, CDR2 FQGTGA, per germline. As defined, naive CD8 cells were CD45RO-negative and positively selected for CCR7, with terminally differentiated effector memory CD45RA+ cells excluded. Authors' data handling: Filtering was not the same, since immunoSEQ gave junction-only sequences without quality scores. The table came from immunoSEQ multiplex PCR; TCRdb's copy has only in-frame clones and leaves some out. V, J and clone size derive from that table, while D and trimming were established from the DNA sequence. Of over 2,000,000 clones detected, 85% to 95% appear once; the ten largest clones hold roughly 1.7%.

Sequencing was done on a sample of naive CD8+ T cells from PBMCs. This chain joins TRBV7-3 and TRBJ2-1; maybe TRBD2 (5 bases). This receptor was taken from a man between 18 and 35 years old in good health. Some clones in this sample may be carry-over from other donors' samples. In DNA form, the CDR3 reads TGTGCCAGCAGCTTAATTTCCAGCGGACACAATGAGCAGTTCTTC. Amino acid sequence: CASSLISSGHNEQFF.